Listed here are 20 T cell receptor beta chains from one sample, sequenced in a study of beta chain features in type 1 diabetes. Investigators reverse transcribed all isolated RNA, so they sequenced expressed TCRB transcripts. Sequenced by immunoSEQ multiplex PCR; TCRdb stores in-frame clones only, minus some. The sample includes about 300,000 clones, 7.5% to 9.5% seen only once; the top ten take under 1.3%. The sequenced material came from central memory CD4+ T cells from blood. The receptors derive from a woman younger than 35 in good health.

V gene TRBV7-2 combines with J gene TRBJ1-5; D gene ambiguous. V was shortened by 1 base and J by 6 bases, with 10 bases between the two germline ends. Germline loops: CDR1 SGHTA, CDR2 FQGNSA. The CDR3 covers 14 residues. The CDR3 DNA sequence: TGTGCCAGCAGCTTAGAACTGGTATCTCAGCCCCAGCATTTT. It is translated as CASSLELVSQPQHF.

The DNA for the CDR3 is TGTGCCAGTAGTAAGACAGGGGGGAATGAAGCTTTCTTT. Translated: CASSKTGGNEAFF. The rearrangement joins TRBV19 to TRBJ1-1, with 9 bases that match TRBD1. Per germline, CDR1 LNHDA and CDR2 SQIVND (reference sequence). This CDR3 is built from 13 residues. V shed 4 bases and J 7 bases; nucleotides not matched to a gene: 4. The entire variable domain, with the rest obtained from reference TRBV19 and TRBJ1-1, is as follows: DGGITQSPKYLFRKEGQNVTLSCEQNLNHDAMYWYRQDPGQGLRLIYYSQIVNDFQKGDIAEGYSVSREKKESFPLTVTSAQKNPTAFYLCASSKTGGNEAFFGQGTRLTVV.

The chain carries TRBV7-9 and TRBJ2-1, with 8 positions matching TRBD2. Unmatched junction bases numbered 2, after V lost 5 bases and J lost 2 bases. The length of the CDR3 is 14 residues. CDR1 is SEHNR, CDR2 FQNEAQ, per germline (reference sequence). The DNA for the CDR3 is TGTGCCAGCAGCGCGGGGGGCGCCTACAATGAGCAGTTCTTC. It translates to CASSAGGAYNEQFF.

This clone has more than one count but fewer than ten. The V gene is TRBV7-9, the J gene TRBJ1-4, with D perhaps TRBD1 (6 bases). This CDR3 contains 16 residues. The germline CDR1 and CDR2 sequences are SEHNR and FQNEAQ (reference sequence). V was clipped by 5 bases and J by 4 bases, with 17 bases between them. CDR3 amino acids: CASSAGLQGGNEKLFF. In DNA form, the CDR3 reads TGTGCCAGCAGCGCAGGTTTACAGGGCGGTAATGAAAAACTGTTTTTT.

The chain couples TRBV7-9 to TRBJ1-2; possibly TRBD1 for D (5 bases). V shed 5 bases and J shed 14 bases, with 18 bases lying between them. This CDR3 spans 12 amino acids. CDR1 SEHNR and CDR2 FQNEAQ come from the germline V gene (reference sequence). DNA for the CDR3: TGTGCCAGCAGCCTAGAAGACAGAACGGAGACCTTC. Translating gives CASSLEDRTETF.

The J gene is TRBJ2-3, the V gene TRBV6-1; D gene ambiguous. Per the germline V gene, CDR1 is MNHNS and CDR2 is SASEGT. The CDR3 spans 14 residues. Between the trimmed V and J ends, which lost 2 bases and 8 bases, there was a span of 14 bases. CDR3 bases: TGTGCCAGCAGTGAATTCGGGCCAGTTGGTACGCAGTATTTT. Translating it yields CASSEFGPVGTQYF.

Of note for this clone: One end of the junction fails to match germline, which may point to a read error. J is TRBJ2-3 and V is TRBV4-1; no clear D. This CDR3 is built from 15 residues. The germline V gene has CDR1 MGHRA and CDR2 YSYEKL. The CDR3 bases are TGTGCCAGCAGCCAAGATGAAACAGAAGGAGATACGCAGTATTTT. It is translated as CASSQDETEGDTQYF.

This clone was seen a few times. The chain combines TRBV19 with TRBJ1-1; maybe TRBD1 (5 bases). From germline, CDR1 is LNHDA and CDR2 SQIVND (reference sequence). With 3 bases removed from V and 4 bases from J, the gap between germline ends came to 9 bases. The CDR3 is made up of 13 amino acids. The CDR3 DNA follows: TGTGCCAGTAGTATGGGAGGGACCACTGAAGCTTTCTTT. Translation: CASSMGGTTEAFF.

This clone has just a few counts. The chain combines TRBV14 with TRBJ2-7; possibly TRBD2 for D (7 bases). Between the trimmed V and J ends, which lost 4 bases and 3 bases, there was a span of 13 bases. The CDR3 has 14 amino acids. In germline, CDR1 is SGHDN, CDR2 FVKESK. The CDR3, as DNA: TGTGCCAGCAGCCGCGGGGGCAGGGGCTACGAGCAGTACTTC. Translation: CASSRGGRGYEQYF.

This clone was seen ten or more times. V and J are TRBV16 and TRBJ2-1; D remains unclear. CDR1 is KGHSY, CDR2 FQNENV, per germline. The CDR3 extends over 14 amino acids. V was clipped by 0 bases and J by 5 bases, with 8 bases between them. In DNA, the CDR3 is TGTGCCAGCAGCCAATCCGGATTACACAATGAGCAGTTCTTC. Its protein is CASSQSGLHNEQFF.

The chain links TRBV6-5 to TRBJ2-1; possibly TRBD2 for D (6 bases). V lost 4 bases to trimming and J lost 8 bases, with 18 bases between them. The CDR3 runs to 15 residues. CDR1 is MNHEY, CDR2 SVGAGI, per germline. The CDR3 DNA reads as TGTGCCAGCAGTTCAATAGGGGCCGGGGGTGATGAGCAGTTCTTC. Amino acids: CASSSIGAGGDEQFF.

This clone appeared a few times. This chain joins TRBV25-1 and TRBJ1-2, with TRBD1 as a possible D gene (5 bases). Per the germline V gene, CDR1 is MGHDK and CDR2 is SYGVNS. The ends were cut back, 1 base at V and 4 bases at J, with 13 bases in the middle. The CDR3 is 15 residues long. In DNA form, the CDR3 reads TGTGCCAGCAGTGAATCTCAGGGACCTTTCTATGGCTACACCTTC. It specifies CASSESQGPFYGYTF.

This clone has only a few counts. J is TRBJ1-2 and V is TRBV7-9; no clear D gene. The CDR3 has 17 residues. CDR1 is SEHNR, CDR2 FQNEAQ, per germline (reference sequence). Trimming stripped 1 base from V and 3 bases from J, with 18 bases between. The CDR3 nucleotides read TGTGCCAGCAGCTTAGGGCGTTCGGGAAGTGAGGACTATGGCTACACCTTC. Translation gives CASSLGRSGSEDYGYTF.

This chain uses TRBV21-1 with TRBJ1-6; TRBD1, the D gene given by the table, was not confirmed from the DNA. TRBV21-1 is termed a pseudogene. This CDR3 region has 17 residues. Here the CDR3 reads CASRDRFGYSYNSPLHF. The CDR3 nucleotides read TGTGCCAGCAGAGACAGGTTTGGTTATTCCTATAATTCACCCCTCCACTTT.

This clone was recorded a few times. Mismatch with germline at one junction end may stem from a read error. This chain links TRBV19 with TRBJ1-2, with 8 bases fitting TRBD1. CDR1 and CDR2 from the germline V gene are LNHDA and SQIVND (reference sequence). There are 14 residues in the CDR3. CDR3 nucleotides: TGTGCCAGTAGTCGGACAGGGAGTAACCATGGCTACACCTTC. Its protein product is CASSRTGSNHGYTF.

The J gene is TRBJ1-5, the V gene TRBV6-6; 7 nucleotides agree with TRBD1. The CDR3 contains 16 residues. In germline, CDR1 is MNHNY, CDR2 SVGAGI (reference sequence). Trimming removed 3 bases from V and 4 bases from J; junction bases left unmatched: 9. DNA of the CDR3: TGTGCCAGCAGTTATAAGGGACAGCAAGCAAATCAGCCCCAGCATTTT. Encoded protein: CASSYKGQQANQPQHF.

The chain couples TRBV11-2 to TRBJ2-7; 11 nucleotides agree with TRBD1. The germline V gene encodes CDR1 SGHAT and CDR2 FQNNGV. Unmatched junction bases numbered 3, after V lost 2 bases and J lost 3 bases. The CDR3 contains 15 residues. The CDR3 coding sequence is TGTGCCAGCAGCTTATGGGACAGGGGGAGCTACGAGCAGTACTTC. Translating gives CASSLWDRGSYEQYF. The whole variable domain, filled in from reference TRBV11-2 and TRBJ2-7, reads EAGVAQSPRYKIIEKRQSVAFWCNPISGHATLYWYQQILGQGPKLLIQFQNNGVVDDSQLPKDRFSAERLKGVDSTLKIQPAKLEDSAVYLCASSLWDRGSYEQYFGPGTRLTVT.

This clone appeared a few times. The chain carries TRBV30 and TRBJ2-7, with D tentatively TRBD1 or TRBD2 (6 bases each). Per germline, CDR1 GTSNPN and CDR2 SVGIG (reference sequence). The germline V and J ends were trimmed by 0 bases and 4 bases, with 7 bases remaining between them. The CDR3 contains 12 residues. The CDR3 nucleotides are TGTGCCTGGAGTGTAGGGGGGTACGAGCAGTACTTC. Residues: CAWSVGGYEQYF.

This clone was detected ten times or more. V usage is TRBV11-2 and J usage is TRBJ1-4; TRBD1 is a possible D gene (6 bases). This CDR3 spans 14 amino acids. The germline V gene encodes CDR1 SGHAT and CDR2 FQNNGV. V was clipped by 4 bases and J by 5 bases, with 11 bases between them. For the CDR3, the DNA is TGTGCCAGCAGCTGGACAGACATCAATGAAAAACTGTTTTTT. Translating gives CASSWTDINEKLFF.

In this sample, this clone turned up a few times. J is TRBJ2-1 and V is TRBV7-9, with TRBD2 as a possible D gene (6 bases). Germline loops: CDR1 SEHNR, CDR2 FQNEAQ (reference sequence). V lost 1 base to trimming and J lost 6 bases, with 13 bases between them. The CDR3 is 15 amino acids. The CDR3 here is CASSLGTKGGNEQFF. CDR3 nucleotide sequence: TGTGCCAGCAGCTTAGGGACTAAGGGAGGCAATGAGCAGTTCTTC.